The following is a TCR beta chain sequence with its context. The antigen remains undetermined. The germline CDR1 and CDR2 sequences are SGHRS and YFSETQ. V gave up 5 bases and J gave up 2 bases; unmatched junction bases: 1. The CDR3 is 13 residues long. The data were obtained in a study of T cell responses to AZD1222 COVID-19 vaccine. The data were produced by immunoSEQ multiplex PCR, yet TCRdb's version contains in-frame clones alone and is incomplete. The sample lists 150,000 to 200,000 clones, 94% occurring once. General study points: Donors were mostly white British, more females; clonal diversity possibly underestimated.

This clonotype originated in an adult in good health. The rearrangement uses TRBV5-1 and TRBJ2-7; the match to TRBD1 covers 10 bases. Here the sequenced sample was peripheral blood, taken on day 0 of AZD1222 vaccination. The CDR3 protein is CASSGQGAYEQYF. DNA for the CDR3: TGCGCCAGCAGTGGACAGGGGGCCTACGAGCAGTACTTC. Combining the CDR3 with reference TRBV5-1 and TRBJ2-7 gives the whole variable domain KAGVTQTPRYLIKTRGQQVTLSCSPISGHRSVSWYQQTPGQGLQFLFEYFSETQRNKGNFPGRFSGRQFSNSRSEMNVSTLELGDSALYLCASSGQGAYEQYFGPGTRLTVT.